Described below is a single T cell receptor (beta chain) sequence and its context. These data are taken from a study of blood T cell repertoires in COVID-19. Per germline, CDR1 MDHEN and CDR2 SYDVKM. CDR3 length equals 13 residues. Trimming pared 6 bases from V and 0 bases from J, leaving 8 bases between. The repertoire was sequenced with immunoSEQ multiplex PCR; TCRdb's copy has only in-frame clones and lacks some. The data contain hundreds of thousands of clones, approximately 86% of them singletons. Sequencing was carried out using peripheral blood. This TCR was sampled from a woman in her thirties who had recovered from COVID-19. The chain couples TRBV28 to TRBJ1-2, with no clear D. CDR3 nucleotides: TGTGCCAGCAGCCTCTCCCCTAACTATGGCTACACCTTC. Amino acids: CASSLSPNYGYTF.